The 7 T cell receptor beta chains in this list originate from one sample, sequenced in a study of cytomegalovirus exposure and HLA in healthy donors. Method: immunoSEQ multiplex PCR; TCRdb's copy keeps in-frame clones and lacks some. The sample shows some 140,000 clones, 75% to 90% of them seen only once. What was sequenced was PBMCs. The receptor source for this set is a man aged 18 to 29 in good health and CMV-seropositive.

A single count supports this clone. This chain connects TRBV4-3 to TRBJ2-6, with 7 bases aligning to TRBD2. Trimming cost V 1 base and J 0 bases; bases outside gene matches: 6. The germline V gene encodes CDR1 LGHNA and CDR2 YSLEER. The CDR3 is 18 amino acids. The CDR3 region is CASSQGLSGGSGANVLTF. CDR3 nucleotide sequence: TGCGCCAGCAGCCAAGGGCTGTCGGGGGGCTCTGGGGCCAACGTCCTGACTTTC.

This chain links TRBV7-9 with TRBJ2-7; 7 bases map to TRBD2. CDR3 size: 16 residues. Unmatched junction bases numbered 11, after V lost 3 bases and J lost 3 bases. The germline CDR1 and CDR2 sequences are SEHNR and FQNEAQ (reference sequence). The CDR3 nucleotides read TGTGCCAGCAGCTTCGACCCCGGGACGGGGGGCTACGAGCAGTACTTC. Amino acids: CASSFDPGTGGYEQYF.

This clone was seen a single time. The chain employs TRBV6-1 and TRBJ1-5; the D is unclear. Germline V gene sequence: CDR1 MNHNS, CDR2 SASEGT. With 8 bases removed from V and 8 bases from J, the gap between germline ends came to 13 bases. CDR3 length equals 12 residues. CDR3 nucleotide sequence: TGTGCCAGCGGCAAAGACTTCGAGCCCCAGCATTTT. As protein: CASGKDFEPQHF.

This rearrangement joins TRBV7-9 to TRBJ1-2, with D possibly matching TRBD1 (6 bases). Trimming cost V 7 bases and J 3 bases, with 18 bases left between them. The CDR3 is 15 residues long. CDR1 SEHNR and CDR2 FQNEAQ come from the germline V gene (reference sequence). The CDR3 nucleotides are TGTGCCAGCACCGAACGGGACATGGCCCACTATGGCTACACCTTC. This gives the protein CASTERDMAHYGYTF.

A few counts support this clone. This CDR3 is CASTTGGHEQYF. The CDR3 region has the DNA TGTGCCAGCACCACGGGGGGGCATGAGCAGTACTTC. J is TRBJ2-7 and V is TRBV27; TRBD2 matches 8 bases. CDR3 size: 12 residues. V lost 7 bases to trimming and J lost 7 bases; unmatched junction nucleotides: 6. Per germline, CDR1 MNHEY and CDR2 SMNVEV (reference sequence).

The genes are TRBV6-5 and TRBJ2-1; 10 nucleotides line up with TRBD2. The CDR3 loop spans 15 amino acids. With V trimmed by 6 bases and J by 4 bases, 6 bases remained unmatched. CDR1 and CDR2 (germline): MNHEY, SVGAGI. In DNA form, the CDR3 reads TGTGCCAGCAGAACGACTAGCGGGCAATACAATGAGCAGTTCTTC. Residues: CASRTTSGQYNEQFF.

The chain is built from TRBV4-3 and TRBJ2-1, with TRBD2 as a possible D gene (5 bases). Germline V gene lookup returns CDR1 LGHNA and CDR2 YSLEER. CDR3 length: 14 residues. With 1 base removed from V and 4 bases from J, the gap between germline ends came to 8 bases. The CDR3 region is CASSQGAEYNEQFF. CDR3 DNA sequence: TGCGCCAGCAGCCAAGGAGCGGAGTACAATGAGCAGTTCTTC.